Shown below are 7 T cell receptor beta chains from a single sample sequenced in a study of blood T cell repertoires in COVID-19. Profiled with immunoSEQ multiplex PCR; TCRdb holds only in-frame clones, not every one. Among about 160,000 clones, about 92% were seen once, and the ten largest hold approximately 4.8%. The source material was peripheral blood. The receptors stem from a man younger than 40 with COVID-19, enrolled during active disease.

V gene TRBV6-5 combines with J gene TRBJ1-4, with 8 bases matching TRBD1. J lost 5 bases, V lost 10 bases, and 3 bases had no gene match. The CDR3 spans 12 residues. Germline V CDR1 and CDR2: MNHEY, SVGAGI. The CDR3 protein is CAIRDRNEKLFF. The CDR3 DNA sequence: TGTGCCATCCGGGACAGGAATGAAAAACTGTTTTTT.

The count of this clone is one. The chain employs TRBV5-1 and TRBJ1-3; tentative D call: TRBD1 (5 bases). Between the trimmed V and J ends, which lost 0 bases and 4 bases, there was a span of 11 bases. CDR1 and CDR2 (germline): SGHRS, YFSETQ. This CDR3 spans 15 amino acids. This CDR3 is CASSLALTEGNTIYF. The CDR3 coding sequence is TGCGCCAGCAGCTTGGCCTTGACAGAAGGAAACACCATATATTTT.

The chain employs TRBV6-2 or TRBV6-3 and TRBJ1-6, with TRBD1 matching over 7 bases. Germline V gene sequence: CDR1 MNHEY, CDR2 SVGEGT. With V trimmed by 4 bases and J by 9 bases, 6 bases remained unmatched. This CDR3 comprises 14 residues. The CDR3 spells CASSSLGQASPLHF. DNA of the CDR3: TGTGCCAGCAGTTCATTAGGACAGGCTTCACCCCTCCACTTT.

The V call is TRBV27, the J call TRBJ2-3, with a tentative D call TRBD2 (5 bases). Deletions cut 4 bases from V and 0 bases from J, with 14 bases between. CDR3 length: 16 residues. Germline V gene data show CDR1 as MNHEY and CDR2 as SMNVEV (reference sequence). The CDR3 is CASSSWGASSTDTQYF. CDR3 coding DNA: TGTGCCAGCAGTTCATGGGGAGCATCTAGCACAGATACGCAGTATTTT.

The chain carries TRBV19 and TRBJ1-6; unclear D gene. Germline loops: CDR1 LNHDA, CDR2 SQIVND (reference sequence). The CDR3 length is 15 residues. The germline V and J ends were trimmed by 5 bases and 0 bases, with 8 bases remaining between them. The CDR3 DNA reads TGTGCCAGTAGTTACGGTAGCTCCTATAATTCACCCCTCCACTTT. Translation: CASSYGSSYNSPLHF.

This clone was recorded once. This rearrangement joins TRBV28 to TRBJ2-7; D is ambiguous. In germline, CDR1 is MDHEN, CDR2 SYDVKM. The CDR3 sequence is 10 residues long. CDR3 in amino acids: CAAGTYEQYF. CDR3 in DNA: TGTGCAGCAGGTACCTACGAGCAGTACTTC.

The CDR3, as DNA: TGTGCCAGCAGCTTCGGGACTAGCGACAATGAGCAGTTCTTC. Protein sequence: CASSFGTSDNEQFF. The genes are TRBV7-3 and TRBJ2-1; TRBD2 aligns across 10 bases. The CDR3 is 14 amino acids. Germline V gene lookup returns CDR1 SGHTA and CDR2 FQGTGA. Trimming at V came to 3 bases and at J to 5 bases, leaving 1 base not matched to a gene. Variable domain in full (rest from reference TRBV7-3 and TRBJ2-1): GAGVSQTPSNKVTEKGKYVELRCDPISGHTALYWYRQSLGQGPEFLIYFQGTGAADDSGLPNDRFFAVRPEGSVSTLKIQRTERGDSAVYLCASSFGTSDNEQFFGPGTRLTVL.